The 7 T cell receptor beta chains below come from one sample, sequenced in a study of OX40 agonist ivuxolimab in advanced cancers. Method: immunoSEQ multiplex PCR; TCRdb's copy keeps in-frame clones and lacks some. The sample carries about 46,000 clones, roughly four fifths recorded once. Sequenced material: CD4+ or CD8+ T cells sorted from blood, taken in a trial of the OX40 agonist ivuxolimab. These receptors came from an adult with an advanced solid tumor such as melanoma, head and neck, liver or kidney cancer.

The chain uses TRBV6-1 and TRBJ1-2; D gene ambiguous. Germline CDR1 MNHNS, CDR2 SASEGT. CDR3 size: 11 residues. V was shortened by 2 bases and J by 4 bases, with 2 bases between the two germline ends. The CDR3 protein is CASSESYGYTF. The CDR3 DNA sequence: TGTGCCAGCAGTGAAAGCTATGGCTACACCTTC.

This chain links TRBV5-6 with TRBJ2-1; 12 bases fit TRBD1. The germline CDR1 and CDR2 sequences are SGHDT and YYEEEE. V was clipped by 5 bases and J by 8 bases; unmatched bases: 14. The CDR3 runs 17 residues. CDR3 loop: CASSLVLGQGAKDEQFF. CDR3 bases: TGTGCCAGCAGTCTAGTCCTGGGACAGGGGGCAAAGGATGAGCAGTTCTTC.

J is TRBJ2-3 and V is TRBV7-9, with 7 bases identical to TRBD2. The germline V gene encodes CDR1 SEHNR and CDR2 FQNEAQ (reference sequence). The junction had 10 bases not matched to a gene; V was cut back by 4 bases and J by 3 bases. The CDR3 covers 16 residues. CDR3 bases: TGTGCCAGCAGCTATCCTGGCGGGGGAGGAACAGATACGCAGTATTTT. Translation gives CASSYPGGGGTDTQYF.

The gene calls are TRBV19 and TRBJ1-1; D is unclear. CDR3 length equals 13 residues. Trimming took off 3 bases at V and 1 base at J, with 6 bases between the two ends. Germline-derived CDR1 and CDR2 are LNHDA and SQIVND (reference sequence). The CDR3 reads CASSMGWNTEAFF. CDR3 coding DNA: TGTGCCAGTAGTATGGGGTGGAACACTGAAGCTTTCTTT.

The DNA for the CDR3 is TGCGCCAGCAGCGCCACCGGGACAGGCTCTGGAAACACCATATATTTT. Its translation: CASSATGTGSGNTIYF. The rearrangement uses TRBV5-1 and TRBJ1-3, with 8 bases matching TRBD1. Germline V CDR1 and CDR2: SGHRS, YFSETQ. V trimming: 4 bases; J trimming: 0 bases; junction bases outside the gene matches: 6. The CDR3 has 16 amino acids.

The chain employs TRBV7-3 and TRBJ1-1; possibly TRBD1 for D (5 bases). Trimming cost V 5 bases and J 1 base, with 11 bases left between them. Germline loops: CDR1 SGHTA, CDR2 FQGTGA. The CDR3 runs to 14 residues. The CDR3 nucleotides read TGTGCCAGCAGCCCCCGGGGCTCGAACACTGAAGCTTTCTTT. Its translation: CASSPRGSNTEAFF.

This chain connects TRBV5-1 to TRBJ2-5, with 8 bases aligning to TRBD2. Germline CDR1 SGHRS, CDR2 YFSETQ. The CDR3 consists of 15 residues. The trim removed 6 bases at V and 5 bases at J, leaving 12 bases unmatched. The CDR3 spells CASKTGGVALETQYF. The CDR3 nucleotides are TGCGCCAGCAAGACCGGGGGGGTGGCCCTCGAGACCCAGTACTTC.